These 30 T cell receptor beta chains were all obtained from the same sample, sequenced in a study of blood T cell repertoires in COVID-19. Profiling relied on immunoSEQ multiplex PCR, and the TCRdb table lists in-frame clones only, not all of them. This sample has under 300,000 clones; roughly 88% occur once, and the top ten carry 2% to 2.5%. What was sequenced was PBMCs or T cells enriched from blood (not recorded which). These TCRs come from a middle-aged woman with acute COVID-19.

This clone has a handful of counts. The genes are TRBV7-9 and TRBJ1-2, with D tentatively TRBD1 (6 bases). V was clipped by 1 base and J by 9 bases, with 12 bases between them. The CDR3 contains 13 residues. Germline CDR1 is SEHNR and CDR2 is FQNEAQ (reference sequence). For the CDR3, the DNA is TGTGCCAGCAGCTTAGGTGGCCAGGGGAGCTACACCTTC. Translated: CASSLGGQGSYTF.

The CDR3 is CASSLPTGGLFVGYTF. Written as DNA, the CDR3 is TGTGCCAGCAGTCTCCCGACAGGGGGTCTCTTCGTCGGCTACACCTTC. V is TRBV28 and J is TRBJ1-2; 9 positions agree with TRBD1. Germline V gene lookup returns CDR1 MDHEN and CDR2 SYDVKM. J lost 8 bases, V lost 5 bases, and 15 bases had no gene match. The CDR3 is made up of 16 amino acids.

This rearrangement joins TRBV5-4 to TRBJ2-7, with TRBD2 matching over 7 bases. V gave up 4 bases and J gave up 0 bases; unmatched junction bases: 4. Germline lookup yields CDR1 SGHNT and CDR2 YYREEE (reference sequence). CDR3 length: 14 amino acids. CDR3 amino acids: CASSGGGNSYEQYF. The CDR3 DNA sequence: TGTGCCAGCAGCGGGGGGGGGAACTCCTACGAGCAGTACTTC.

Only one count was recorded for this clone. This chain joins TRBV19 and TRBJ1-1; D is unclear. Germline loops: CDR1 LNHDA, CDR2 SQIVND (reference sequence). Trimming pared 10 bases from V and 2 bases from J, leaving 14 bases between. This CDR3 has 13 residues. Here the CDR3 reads CATARGPNTEAFF. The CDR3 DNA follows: TGTGCCACCGCCCGGGGTCCCAACACTGAAGCTTTCTTT.

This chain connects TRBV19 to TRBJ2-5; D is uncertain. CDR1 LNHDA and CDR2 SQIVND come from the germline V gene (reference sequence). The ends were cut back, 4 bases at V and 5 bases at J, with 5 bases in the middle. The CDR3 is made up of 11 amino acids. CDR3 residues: CASSNSETQYF. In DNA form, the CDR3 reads TGTGCCAGTAGTAATTCGGAGACCCAGTACTTC.

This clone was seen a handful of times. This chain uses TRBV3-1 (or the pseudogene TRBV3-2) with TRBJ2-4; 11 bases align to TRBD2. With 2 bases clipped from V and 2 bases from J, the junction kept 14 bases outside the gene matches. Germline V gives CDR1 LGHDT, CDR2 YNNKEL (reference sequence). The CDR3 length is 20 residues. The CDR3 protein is CASSQSIVAGGLWSKNIQYF. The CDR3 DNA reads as TGTGCCAGCAGCCAATCGATCGTAGCGGGGGGGCTATGGTCCAAAAACATTCAGTACTTC.

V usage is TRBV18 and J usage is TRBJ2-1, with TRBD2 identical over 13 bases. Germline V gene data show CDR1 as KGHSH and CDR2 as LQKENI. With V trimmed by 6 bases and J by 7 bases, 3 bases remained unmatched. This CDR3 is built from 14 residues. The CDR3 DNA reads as TGTGCCAGCTCTCGGACTAGCGGGAGTAATGAGCAGTTCTTC. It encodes CASSRTSGSNEQFF.

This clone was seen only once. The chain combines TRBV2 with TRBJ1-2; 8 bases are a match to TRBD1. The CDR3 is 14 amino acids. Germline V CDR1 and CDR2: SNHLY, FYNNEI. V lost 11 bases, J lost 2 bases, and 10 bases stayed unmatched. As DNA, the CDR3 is TGTGCCGGAGCTATGACAGGGGCAAACTATGGCTACACCTTC. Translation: CAGAMTGANYGYTF. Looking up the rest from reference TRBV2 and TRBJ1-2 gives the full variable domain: EPEVTQTPSHQVTQMGQEVILRCVPISNHLYFYWYRQILGQKVEFLVSFYNNEISEKSEIFDDQFSVERPDGSNFTLKIRSTKLEDSAMYFCAGAMTGANYGYTFGSGTRLTVV.

The CDR3 sequence: CASSQDSGVLAGSLDEQFF. The CDR3 region has the DNA TGTGCCAGCAGCCAAGATTCGGGAGTACTAGCGGGATCGCTCGATGAGCAGTTCTTC. This chain connects TRBV14 to TRBJ2-1; 10 bases align to TRBD2. The junction had 16 bases not matched to a gene; V was cut back by 0 bases and J by 8 bases. There are 19 residues in the CDR3. CDR1 SGHDN and CDR2 FVKESK come from the germline V gene.

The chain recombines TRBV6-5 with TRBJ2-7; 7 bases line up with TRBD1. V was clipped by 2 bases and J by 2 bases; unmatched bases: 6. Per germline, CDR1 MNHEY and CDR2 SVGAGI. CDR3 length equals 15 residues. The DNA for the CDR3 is TGTGCCAGCAGTTACGTCTCAGGGACAGCCTACGAGCAGTACTTC. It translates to CASSYVSGTAYEQYF.

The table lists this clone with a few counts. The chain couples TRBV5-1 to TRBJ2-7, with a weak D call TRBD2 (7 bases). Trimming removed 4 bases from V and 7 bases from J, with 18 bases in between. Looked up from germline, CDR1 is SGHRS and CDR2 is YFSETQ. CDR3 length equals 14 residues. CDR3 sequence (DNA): TGCGCCAGCAGCGTCAGCTGGGGAGGGGGTGAGCAGTACTTC. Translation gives CASSVSWGGGEQYF.

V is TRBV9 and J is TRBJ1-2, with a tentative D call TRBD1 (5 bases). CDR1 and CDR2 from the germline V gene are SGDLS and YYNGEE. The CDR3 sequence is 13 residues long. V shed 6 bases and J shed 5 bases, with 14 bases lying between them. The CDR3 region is CASNQGRGYGYTF. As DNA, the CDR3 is TGTGCCAGCAATCAGGGCCGGGGGTATGGCTACACCTTC.

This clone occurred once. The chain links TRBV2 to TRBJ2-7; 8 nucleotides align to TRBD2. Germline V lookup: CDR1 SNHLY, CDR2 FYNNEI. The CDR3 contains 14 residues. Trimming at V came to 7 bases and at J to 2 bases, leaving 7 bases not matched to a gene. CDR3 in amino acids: CASKREGLPYEQYF. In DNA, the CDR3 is TGTGCCAGCAAACGGGAGGGATTACCCTACGAGCAGTACTTC.

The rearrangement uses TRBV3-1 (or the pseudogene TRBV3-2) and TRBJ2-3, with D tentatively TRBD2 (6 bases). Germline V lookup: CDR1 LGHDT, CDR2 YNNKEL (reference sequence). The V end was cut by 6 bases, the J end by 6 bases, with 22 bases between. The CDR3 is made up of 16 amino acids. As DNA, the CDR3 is TGTGCCAGCAGTGCTGGGACTGCAGCTAAGGGGGATACGCAGTATTTT. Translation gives CASSAGTAAKGDTQYF.

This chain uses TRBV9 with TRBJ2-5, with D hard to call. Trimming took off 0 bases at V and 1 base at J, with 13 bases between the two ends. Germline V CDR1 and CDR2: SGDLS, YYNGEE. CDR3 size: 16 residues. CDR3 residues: CASSVASARSQETQYF. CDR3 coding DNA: TGTGCCAGCAGCGTAGCTTCGGCTAGAAGCCAAGAGACCCAGTACTTC.

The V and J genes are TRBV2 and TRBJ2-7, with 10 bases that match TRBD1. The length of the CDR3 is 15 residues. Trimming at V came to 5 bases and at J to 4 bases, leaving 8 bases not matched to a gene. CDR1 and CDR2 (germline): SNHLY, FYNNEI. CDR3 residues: CASSPRGQGRYEQYF. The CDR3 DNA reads TGTGCCAGCAGTCCAAGGGGACAGGGGCGGTACGAGCAGTACTTC. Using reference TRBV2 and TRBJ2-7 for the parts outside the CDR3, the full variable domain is EPEVTQTPSHQVTQMGQEVILRCVPISNHLYFYWYRQILGQKVEFLVSFYNNEISEKSEIFDDQFSVERPDGSNFTLKIRSTKLEDSAMYFCASSPRGQGRYEQYFGPGTRLTVT.

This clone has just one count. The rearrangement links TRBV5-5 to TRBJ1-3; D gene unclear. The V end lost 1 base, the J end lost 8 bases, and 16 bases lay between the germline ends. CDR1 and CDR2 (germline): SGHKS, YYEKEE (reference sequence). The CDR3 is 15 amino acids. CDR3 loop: CASSLLDGRSDTIYF. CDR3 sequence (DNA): TGTGCCAGCAGCTTGCTAGACGGCCGCTCGGACACCATATATTTT.

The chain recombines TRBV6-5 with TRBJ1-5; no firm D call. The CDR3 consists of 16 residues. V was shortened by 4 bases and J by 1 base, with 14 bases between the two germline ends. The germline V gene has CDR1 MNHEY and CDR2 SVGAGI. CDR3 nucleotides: TGTGCCAGCAGTTGCTTCGCGGAGTGGAGCAATCAGCCCCAGCATTTT. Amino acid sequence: CASSCFAEWSNQPQHF.

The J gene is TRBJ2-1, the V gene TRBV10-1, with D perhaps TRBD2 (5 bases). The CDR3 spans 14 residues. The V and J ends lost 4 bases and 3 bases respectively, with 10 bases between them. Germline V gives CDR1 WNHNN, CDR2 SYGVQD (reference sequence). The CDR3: CASSGAEVYNEQFF. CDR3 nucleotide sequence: TGCGCCAGCAGTGGGGCGGAGGTCTACAATGAGCAGTTCTTC.

The CDR3 sequence is CASSFTGSEQFF. In DNA, the CDR3 is TGCGCCAGCAGCTTCACAGGGTCTGAGCAGTTCTTC. The rearrangement links TRBV5-1 to TRBJ2-1; possible D gene TRBD1, 6 bases. CDR3 length: 12 residues. Germline V CDR1 and CDR2: SGHRS, YFSETQ. V was trimmed by 2 bases and J by 9 bases, leaving 9 bases between them.

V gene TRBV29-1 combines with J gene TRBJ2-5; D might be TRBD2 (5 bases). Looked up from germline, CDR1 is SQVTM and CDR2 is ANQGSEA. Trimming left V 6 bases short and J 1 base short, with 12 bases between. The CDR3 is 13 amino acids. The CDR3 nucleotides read TGCAGCGTGGTAACTAGACTCCAAGAGACCCAGTACTTC. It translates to CSVVTRLQETQYF.

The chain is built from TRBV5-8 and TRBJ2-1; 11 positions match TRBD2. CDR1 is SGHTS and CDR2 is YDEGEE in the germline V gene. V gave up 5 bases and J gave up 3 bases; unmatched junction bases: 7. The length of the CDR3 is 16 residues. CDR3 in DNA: TGTGCCAGCAGTTCCCTTAGCGGGAGGGGCTACAATGAGCAGTTCTTC. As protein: CASSSLSGRGYNEQFF.

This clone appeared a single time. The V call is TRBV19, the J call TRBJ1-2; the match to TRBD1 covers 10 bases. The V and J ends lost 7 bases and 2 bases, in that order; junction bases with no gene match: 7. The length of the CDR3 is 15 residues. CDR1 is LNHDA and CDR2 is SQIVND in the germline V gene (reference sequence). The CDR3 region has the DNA TGTGCCAGTACCTCTGGGGGACAGGGGAACTATGGCTACACCTTC. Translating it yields CASTSGGQGNYGYTF.

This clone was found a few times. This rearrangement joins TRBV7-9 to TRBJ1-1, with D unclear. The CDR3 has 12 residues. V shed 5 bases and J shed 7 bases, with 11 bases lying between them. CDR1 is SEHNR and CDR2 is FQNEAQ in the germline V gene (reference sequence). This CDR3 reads CASSRTAVEAFF. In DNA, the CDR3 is TGTGCCAGCAGCCGGACTGCAGTTGAAGCTTTCTTT. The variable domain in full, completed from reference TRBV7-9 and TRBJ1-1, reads DTGVSQNPRHKITKRGQNVTFRCDPISEHNRLYWYRQTLGQGPEFLTYFQNEAQLEKSRLLSDRFSAERPKGSFSTLEIQRTEQGDSAMYLCASSRTAVEAFFGQGTRLTVV.

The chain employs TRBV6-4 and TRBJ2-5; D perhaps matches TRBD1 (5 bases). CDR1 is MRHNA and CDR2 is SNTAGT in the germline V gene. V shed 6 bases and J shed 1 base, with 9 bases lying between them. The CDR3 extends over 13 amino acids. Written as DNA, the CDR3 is TGTGCCAGCAGGGGGCCACCCCAAGAGACCCAGTACTTC. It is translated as CASRGPPQETQYF.

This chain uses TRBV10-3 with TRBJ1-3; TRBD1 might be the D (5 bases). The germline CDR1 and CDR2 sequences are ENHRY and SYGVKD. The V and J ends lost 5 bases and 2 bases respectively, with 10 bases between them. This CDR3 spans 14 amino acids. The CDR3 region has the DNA TGTGCCATCAGTCAGGGTAGCCCTGGAAACACCATATATTTT. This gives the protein CAISQGSPGNTIYF.

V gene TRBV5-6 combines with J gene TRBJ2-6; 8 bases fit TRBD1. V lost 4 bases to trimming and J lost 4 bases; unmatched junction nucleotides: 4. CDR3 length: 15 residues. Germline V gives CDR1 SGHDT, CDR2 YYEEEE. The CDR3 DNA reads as TGTGCCAGCAGCGGCAGGGGGCTGGGGGCCAACGTCCTGACTTTC. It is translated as CASSGRGLGANVLTF. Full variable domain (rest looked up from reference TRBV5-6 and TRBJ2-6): DAGVTQSPTHLIKTRGQQVTLRCSPKSGHDTVSWYQQALGQGPQFIFQYYEEEERQRGNFPDRFSGHQFPNYSSELNVNALLLGDSALYLCASSGRGLGANVLTFGAGSRLTVL.

CDR3 nucleotides: TGCGCCAGCAGCCAAGGGGGTCGGGACAGTAGTGAAAAACTGTTTTTT. Translated: CASSQGGRDSSEKLFF. The chain couples TRBV4-3 to TRBJ1-4; TRBD1 matches at 7 bases. The CDR3 loop spans 16 amino acids. CDR1 and CDR2 (germline): LGHNA, YSLEER. V lost 1 base, J lost 7 bases, and 9 bases stayed unmatched.

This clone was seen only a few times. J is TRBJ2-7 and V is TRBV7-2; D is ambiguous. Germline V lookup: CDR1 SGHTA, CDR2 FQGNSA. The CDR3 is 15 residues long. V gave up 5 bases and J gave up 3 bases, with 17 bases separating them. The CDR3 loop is CASSPHSRLHYEQYF. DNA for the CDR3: TGTGCCAGCAGCCCCCACTCGCGACTCCACTACGAGCAGTACTTC.

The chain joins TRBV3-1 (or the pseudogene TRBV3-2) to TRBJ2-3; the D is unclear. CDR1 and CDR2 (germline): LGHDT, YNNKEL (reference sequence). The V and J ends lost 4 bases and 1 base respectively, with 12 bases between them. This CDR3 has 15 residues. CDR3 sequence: CASSPRGSGTDTQYF. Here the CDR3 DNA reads TGTGCCAGCAGCCCTCGTGGCTCCGGCACAGATACGCAGTATTTT.